The 29 T cell receptor beta chains in this list originate from one sample, sequenced in a study of identical twins. Each CDR3 protein gets one entry after TCRdb re-called the 5' RACE reads with MiXCR. The table lists more than 1.5 million distinct CDR3 sequences, roughly a third of them singletons. The sample was cord blood. The receptors were gathered from a newborn girl in good health.

The V gene is TRBV5-1, the J gene TRBJ2-1; perhaps TRBD1 as D (5 bases). The end of the DNA is better explained by TRBJ2-7, so the J call may be wrong. This CDR3 is 16 amino acids long. Germline CDR1 and CDR2: SGHRS and YFSETQ. CDR3 sequence reads: CASSLGTGYSYNEQYF. The DNA of the CDR3 is TGCGCCAGCAGCTTGGGAACAGGCTACTCCTACAATGAGCAGTACTTC.

The chain combines TRBV15 with TRBJ2-3; D gene unclear. V was cut by 1 base and J by 2 bases, with 4 bases left in between. This CDR3 is 13 amino acids long. Germline V gene lookup returns CDR1 LNHNV and CDR2 YYDKDF (reference sequence). The CDR3 bases are TGTGCCACCAGCAGAGGGTACACAGATACGCAGTATTTT. This translates into CATSRGYTDTQYF.

V gene TRBV27 combines with J gene TRBJ2-4; maybe TRBD2 (5 bases). The V end was cut by 3 bases, the J end by 0 bases, with 12 bases between. Germline CDR1 and CDR2: MNHEY and SMNVEV (reference sequence). CDR3 length: 16 residues. The CDR3 region is CASSFGVTLAKNIQYF. CDR3 bases: TGTGCCAGCAGTTTCGGGGTTACTCTAGCCAAAAACATTCAGTACTTC.

This clonotype showed up just a few times. This rearrangement joins TRBV6-1 to TRBJ1-2; possibly TRBD1 for D (6 bases). Trimming took off 3 bases at V and 5 bases at J, with 13 bases between the two ends. Germline V gives CDR1 MNHNS, CDR2 SASEGT. The CDR3 has 14 residues. In DNA form, the CDR3 reads TGTGCCAGCAGTGACTTTACAGGGCCTTATGGCTACACCTTC. Translation gives CASSDFTGPYGYTF.

V usage is TRBV10-3 and J usage is TRBJ1-1, with D possibly matching TRBD1 (6 bases). The CDR3 totals 13 residues. Trimming left V 7 bases short and J 1 base short, with 10 bases between. CDR1 and CDR2 (germline): ENHRY, SYGVKD. CDR3 in amino acids: CAITRQENTEAFF. The CDR3, as DNA: TGTGCCATCACCCGACAGGAGAACACTGAAGCTTTCTTT.

Remarks on this clonotype: This may be a read error: a much more frequent sequence differs by one nucleotide. The chain carries TRBV5-1 and TRBJ2-4, with a possible D match to TRBD1 (5 bases). The J call may not be correct, given that the DNA end is closer to TRBJ2-5. This CDR3 comprises 14 residues. Germline V gene sequence: CDR1 SGHRS, CDR2 YFSETQ. The CDR3, as DNA: TGCACCAGCAGCGTTAGGTTAAGGGGAGAGACCCAGTACTTC. Translating gives CTSSVRLRGETQYF.

V gene TRBV28 combines with J gene TRBJ2-4, with D possibly TRBD1 on 6 matching bases. The germline V gene has CDR1 MDHEN and CDR2 SYDVKM. This CDR3 has 11 residues. The V gene lost 9 bases and the J gene lost 15 bases, with 18 bases spanning the gap. CDR3 loop: CASPNRAYGYF. CDR3 DNA sequence: TGTGCCAGTCCCAACAGGGCCTATGGGTACTTC.

The chain couples TRBV20-1 to TRBJ2-1; TRBD2 aligns across 10 bases. J was trimmed by 5 bases and V by 6 bases; bases with no gene match: 4. Germline CDR1 and CDR2: DFQATT and SNEGSKA (reference sequence). The CDR3 consists of 13 residues. For the CDR3, the DNA is TGCAGTGCAGACGGACTAGCGGACAATGAGCAGTTCTTC. Translation: CSADGLADNEQFF.

V and J are TRBV25-1 and TRBJ1-2, with 8 bases lining up with TRBD1. Germline V CDR1 and CDR2: MGHDK, SYGVNS. Trimming at V came to 7 bases and at J to 4 bases, leaving 5 bases not matched to a gene. The length of the CDR3 is 13 residues. Here the CDR3 reads CASTEGQAYGYTF. The CDR3 region has the DNA TGTGCCAGCACCGAGGGACAGGCCTATGGCTACACCTTC.

This sequence joins TRBV5-1 and TRBJ1-2; D is uncertain. The germline CDR1 and CDR2 sequences are SGHRS and YFSETQ. This CDR3 comprises 15 residues. Between the trimmed V and J ends, which lost 5 bases and 7 bases, there was a span of 21 bases. In nucleotides, the CDR3 is TGCGCCAGCAGTCCGTTGGGCCGGGCGGCCAGTGGCTACACCTTC. It codes for CASSPLGRAASGYTF. Variable domain in full (rest from reference TRBV5-1 and TRBJ1-2): KAGVTQTPRYLIKTRGQQVTLSCSPISGHRSVSWYQQTPGQGLQFLFEYFSETQRNKGNFPGRFSGRQFSNSRSEMNVSTLELGDSALYLCASSPLGRAASGYTFGSGTRLTVV.

V usage is TRBV9 and J usage is TRBJ2-2; D is ambiguous. The CDR3 sequence is 16 residues long. Trimming removed 0 bases from V and 0 bases from J, with 9 bases in between. The germline CDR1 and CDR2 sequences are SGDLS and YYNGEE. The CDR3 loop reads CASSVDPGTNTGELFF. For the CDR3, the DNA is TGTGCCAGCAGCGTAGATCCAGGAACGAACACCGGGGAGCTGTTTTTT. The full variable domain, completed using reference TRBV9 and TRBJ2-2, is DSGVTQTPKHLITATGQRVTLRCSPRSGDLSVYWYQQSLDQGLQFLIQYYNGEERAKGNILERFSAQQFPDLHSELNLSSLELGDSALYFCASSVDPGTNTGELFFGEGSRLTVL.

J is TRBJ1-5 and V is TRBV20-1; D gene unclear. The germline CDR1 and CDR2 sequences are DFQATT and SNEGSKA (reference sequence). The CDR3 extends over 14 amino acids. Trimming removed 1 base at V and 1 base at J, with 8 bases between. CDR3 residues: CSARVVASNQPQHF. The CDR3 DNA sequence: TGCAGTGCTAGAGTTGTGGCCAGCAATCAGCCCCAGCATTTT.

This clonotype was detected only a few times. This CDR3 is CSARPGLAGANEQFF. The DNA for the CDR3 is TGCAGTGCCCGACCGGGACTAGCGGGAGCCAATGAGCAGTTCTTC. The gene calls are TRBV20-1 and TRBJ2-1; 14 bases are a match to TRBD2. V gave up 6 bases and J gave up 6 bases; unmatched junction bases: 7. Germline V lookup: CDR1 DFQATT, CDR2 SNEGSKA (reference sequence). There are 15 residues in the CDR3.

The chain is built from TRBV5-1 and TRBJ2-1; 13 positions match TRBD2. Trimming cost V 5 bases and J 6 bases; bases outside gene matches: 8. This CDR3 comprises 16 residues. Per germline, CDR1 SGHRS and CDR2 YFSETQ. The DNA of the CDR3 is TGCGCCAGCAGTCACGGACTAGCGGGAGTCCCCAATGAGCAGTTCTTC. Amino acids: CASSHGLAGVPNEQFF.

This clonotype was seen once. This rearrangement joins TRBV4-2 to TRBJ2-7, with 7 bases aligning to TRBD2. Looked up from germline, CDR1 is LGHNA and CDR2 is YNFKEQ. The junction had 9 bases not matched to a gene; V was cut back by 0 bases and J by 4 bases. The CDR3 has 16 amino acids. The CDR3 spells CASSQDPAGEGYEQYF. CDR3 bases: TGTGCCAGCAGCCAAGATCCTGCGGGAGAAGGGTACGAGCAGTACTTC.

CDR3 region: CASSLELLSNQPQHF. In nucleotides, the CDR3 is TGTGCCAGCAGCTTAGAACTCCTTAGCAATCAGCCCCAGCATTTT. The rearrangement uses TRBV7-8 and TRBJ1-5; D not resolved. The CDR3 sequence is 15 residues long. Deletions cut 1 base from V and 0 bases from J, with 7 bases between. Looked up from germline, CDR1 is SGHVS and CDR2 is FQNEAQ.

This chain connects TRBV6-5 to TRBJ1-1; 7 bases agree with TRBD1. With 0 bases clipped from V and 4 bases from J, the junction kept 20 bases outside the gene matches. The germline V gene has CDR1 MNHEY and CDR2 SVGAGI. The CDR3 sequence is 20 residues long. CDR3 loop: CASSYSFLDRVDEIATEAFF. The CDR3 nucleotides read TGTGCCAGCAGTTACTCGTTTCTAGACAGGGTGGATGAGATCGCCACTGAAGCTTTCTTT.

This chain uses TRBV20-1 with TRBJ2-5; 8 bases are shared with TRBD2. CDR3 length equals 15 residues. Per the germline V gene, CDR1 is DFQATT and CDR2 is SNEGSKA (reference sequence). With V trimmed by 0 bases and J by 2 bases, 5 bases remained unmatched. CDR3 sequence: CSARERLAGQETQYF. The CDR3 DNA reads as TGCAGTGCTAGAGAAAGGCTAGCGGGTCAAGAGACCCAGTACTTC.

This chain joins TRBV10-3 and TRBJ1-6; 9 positions agree with TRBD1. The CDR3 spans 13 residues. Germline trimming cut 11 bases from V and 8 bases from J; bases unmatched to any gene: 7. Per the germline V gene, CDR1 is ENHRY and CDR2 is SYGVKD. The CDR3 protein is CAVSRDRDSPLHF. The CDR3 nucleotides read TGTGCCGTATCCCGGGACAGGGATTCACCCCTCCACTTT.

With regard to this clonotype: Germline and junction disagree at one end, which may indicate a read error. The CDR3 nucleotides are TGTGCCAGCAGCCCAGGGGAGCGGCCCCAAGAGACCCGGTACTTC. Translating gives CASSPGERPQETRYF. V and J are TRBV3-1 and TRBJ2-5, with a weak D call TRBD1 (6 bases). The CDR3 runs 15 residues. Germline CDR1 is LGHDT and CDR2 is YNNKEL (reference sequence).

The chain carries TRBV2 and TRBJ2-1; D uncertain. Trimming shortened V by 10 bases and J by 8 bases, and 21 bases separated the two germline ends. CDR1 SNHLY and CDR2 FYNNEI come from the germline V gene. CDR3 size: 14 residues. The CDR3 coding sequence is TGTGCCACTAGTATGGGTAGCTCATACGATGAGCAGTTCTTC. Its protein is CATSMGSSYDEQFF. Full variable domain (rest looked up from reference TRBV2 and TRBJ2-1): EPEVTQTPSHQVTQMGQEVILRCVPISNHLYFYWYRQILGQKVEFLVSFYNNEISEKSEIFDDQFSVERPDGSNFTLKIRSTKLEDSAMYFCATSMGSSYDEQFFGPGTRLTVL.

This clonotype has just one count. The gene calls are TRBV20-1 and TRBJ2-4, with 9 bases that match TRBD2. The end of the DNA aligns better with TRBJ2-7, so the J call may be wrong. The CDR3 spans 13 residues. CDR1 is DFQATT and CDR2 is SNEGSKA in the germline V gene (reference sequence). The CDR3 region is CSAEAGGKNEQYF. CDR3 in DNA: TGCAGTGCTGAAGCGGGAGGAAAAAACGAGCAGTACTTC.

The rearrangement links TRBV5-1 to TRBJ2-5, with 10 bases aligning to TRBD2. Losses at the gene ends were 5 bases for V and 5 bases for J; bases not matched to a gene: 3. CDR3 length: 13 amino acids. Germline V lookup: CDR1 SGHRS, CDR2 YFSETQ. CDR3 amino acids: CASRPLAGETQYF. The CDR3, as DNA: TGCGCCAGCAGGCCACTAGCGGGGGAGACCCAGTACTTC.

This clonotype has a handful of counts. The rearrangement uses TRBV29-1 and TRBJ2-2; TRBD2 matches 16 bases. After removal of 2 bases from V and 7 bases from J, the junction contained 7 bases not matched to a gene. The CDR3 covers 17 residues. The germline gives CDR1 SQVTM, CDR2 ANQGSEA. The CDR3 sequence: CSVEHSGLAGGVGELFF. For the CDR3, the DNA is TGCAGCGTTGAACACTCGGGACTAGCGGGAGGGGTCGGGGAGCTGTTTTTT.

This clonotype was found a few times. The rearrangement joins TRBV27 to TRBJ1-1; TRBD1 is a possible D gene (6 bases). The CDR3 is made up of 14 amino acids. Germline V CDR1 and CDR2: MNHEY, SMNVEV (reference sequence). V gave up 0 bases and J gave up 8 bases, with 13 bases separating them. The chain's CDR3 is CASSLSGQQREAFF. For the CDR3, the DNA is TGTGCCAGCAGTTTATCAGGACAGCAACGAGAAGCTTTCTTT.

This rearrangement joins TRBV20-1 to TRBJ2-1; TRBD2 matches 11 bases. This CDR3 spans 16 amino acids. CDR1 is DFQATT and CDR2 is SNEGSKA in the germline V gene (reference sequence). The ends lost 2 bases at V and 3 bases at J; junction bases unmatched: 6. In DNA form, the CDR3 reads TGCAGTGCTAGAACCACACTAGCGGGAGACTACAATGAGCAGTTCTTC. This encodes CSARTTLAGDYNEQFF.

V and J are TRBV13 and TRBJ1-1; no reliable D call. The CDR3 sequence is 13 residues long. The germline V gene encodes CDR1 PRHDT and CDR2 FYEKMQ (reference sequence). The germline V and J ends were trimmed by 8 bases and 3 bases, with 13 bases remaining between them. For the CDR3, the DNA is TGTGCCAGCGGCCTGATCTGGGACACTGAAGCTTTCTTT. It yields the protein CASGLIWDTEAFF.

This clonotype has only a few counts. This chain connects TRBV20-1 to TRBJ2-1, with 8 nucleotides matching TRBD2. Germline CDR1 is DFQATT and CDR2 is SNEGSKA (reference sequence). The V gene end was trimmed by 3 bases and the J gene end by 2 bases; junction bases not matched to a gene: 18. The CDR3 sequence is 19 residues long. Here the CDR3 reads CSASGSGGRTRRAYNEQFF. The CDR3 DNA follows: TGCAGTGCTAGTGGGTCTGGCGGGAGGACTCGTAGGGCCTACAATGAGCAGTTCTTC.

This clonotype was detected only a few times. The rearrangement links TRBV3-1 to TRBJ2-7, with a possible D match to TRBD2 (5 bases). Germline V gene lookup returns CDR1 LGHDT and CDR2 YNNKEL (reference sequence). V was trimmed by 1 base and J by 2 bases, leaving 15 bases between them. The length of the CDR3 is 16 residues. This CDR3 is CASSQGYSGRTYEQYF. CDR3 DNA sequence: TGTGCCAGCAGCCAAGGGTACAGCGGACGAACCTACGAGCAGTACTTC.